What follows is one T cell receptor (beta chain) and its context. Clones were sequenced by immunoSEQ multiplex PCR, and TCRdb holds only the in-frame ones, with some missing. The sample has roughly 200,000 clones; approximately 90% are singletons. Assignments of participants to cohorts depended upon their own reported clinical history. Symptom resolution, clearance, or two negative PCRs marked donors in Cohort 3 as recovered. This record belongs to a study of blood T cell repertoires in COVID-19. Study as a whole: Sample material is recorded as cDNA or gDNA derived from T cells, B-cell-depleted T cells, or PBMCs.

Germline trimming cut 2 bases from V and 3 bases from J; bases unmatched to any gene: 4. Germline CDR1 and CDR2: SGHNT and YYREEE (reference sequence). CDR3 length: 14 amino acids. Sequenced sample: PBMCs or T cells enriched from blood (not recorded which). This receptor was identified in a woman under 40 who had recovered from COVID-19. The chain employs TRBV5-4 and TRBJ1-1; 7 bases fit TRBD1. This CDR3 reads CASSFGTADTEAFF. CDR3 DNA sequence: TGTGCCAGCAGCTTCGGGACAGCAGACACTGAAGCTTTCTTT.